Below, one T cell receptor beta chain is given with its context. The antigen this receptor binds is unknown. The sample holds no much larger clone one base away, and base qualities are not on file. What this sample's treatment or condition label stands for: roughly ten-day PBMC culture with coronavirus spike peptide pools or control peptides (ViraFEST assay). CD4+ T cells from unexposed donors were collected before the COVID-19 pandemic (2011-2018). The study used the ViraFEST assay, which expanded antigen-specific T cells with peptide pools and then identified expanded clonotypes by TCR sequencing. Each well held approximately 2 million PBMCs cultured in IMDM containing roughly 5.5% human AB serum and approximately 10 IU/ml IL-2, with around 9.7 ug/ml peptide pools added. On days 3 and 7, half of the culture medium was replaced with fresh IL-2-containing medium. CD4+ T cells were isolated after around ten days of culture through negative selection using the EasySep CD4+ T cell isolation kit. Unexposed donor CD4+ T cells were tested for reactivity to SARS-CoV-2 S and N and four common cold coronavirus spike pools, as cell number allowed. Ficoll-Paque Plus gradient centrifugation was used to isolate PBMCs from whole blood, and the isolated PBMCs were then either used fresh or cryopreserved at -140C. Culture conditions were generally each tested in triplicate wells. Leukapheresis product for the unexposed donors was bought commercially.

Library preparation used PCR. DNA from cultured CD4+ T cells underwent TCR sequencing with the Oncomine TCR Beta short-read assay at the Johns Hopkins FTIC core. The QIAamp micro DNA kit was used to extract genomic DNA from the cultured CD4+ T cells. The Oncomine TCR Beta libraries from cultured CD4+ T cells were pooled using unique dual indexes and then sequenced on an Illumina iSeq 100. Per the authors' processing: Non-productive sequences were filtered out, and CDR3s that did not start with C, did not end with F or W, or were shorter than 7 amino acids were discarded. The MANAFEST web application identified antigen-specific clonotypes by comparing peptide-stimulated wells against reference wells and other culture wells. To be called positive, a clone needed an FDR below 0.05, an odds ratio above 5, and a productive frequency above 0.1% in at least two of three replicate wells. A clonotype was classed as cross-reactive if the clonotype showed significant expansion both in SARS-CoV-2 spike wells and in at least one common cold coronavirus spike condition. Using R version 3.6.1, CDR3 homology was evaluated through Levenshtein distances (stringdist) along with unrooted phylogenetic trees (ape). TCRdb passed the public sequencing reads through fastp at Q25 and MiXCR, retaining productive beta sequences. Identical CDR3 protein sequences are pooled into one entry, listed with their most common genes and DNA. TCRdb, not the original authors, processed these V and J calls. In all, the sample holds thousands of distinct CDR3 sequences, and less than 60% of those were seen once. Jointly, the top ten make up 27% of the sample.

The record originates from a study of vaccination and CD4 T cells after COVID-19 (dated by TCRdb to between 2021 and 2024). Notes on the research overall: The convalescent cohort comprised six males and four females, including two Hispanic individuals, seven Caucasians, two Asians and one multiracial person. In around 9 COVID-19 convalescent patients and several infection-naive healthy vaccine recipients, researchers compared the spike-specific CD4+ TCR repertoire from before mRNA vaccination with the repertoire from after. Two doses of either the Pfizer-BioNTech BNT162b2 vaccine (n=8) or the Moderna mRNA-1273 vaccine (n=2) were administered to participants. Culture stimuli were overlapping spike peptide pools from SARS-CoV-2 and from the common cold coronaviruses HCoV-NL63, HCoV-OC43 and HCoV-229E. As controls, cultures received a CEFX viral epitope pool (the positive control), an HIV-1 Nef peptide pool (the negative control), or no peptide at all. Post-COVID blood samples were collected from convalescent patients a median of around 96 days after diagnosis, with a range of about 30 to 161 days. At the TCR clonotype level, an earlier paper using these donors assessed memory CD4+ T cell crossreactivity between SARS-CoV-2 and common cold coronavirus spike proteins. Post-vaccine blood samples were obtained a median of approximately 74 days after the second vaccine dose, with a range of roughly 13 to 250 days.

Points the paper makes about the study in general: Nearly all vaccine-specific clones in convalescent patients (304 of 307) were mono-reactive for SARS-CoV-2 spike rather than cross-reactive with common cold coronaviruses. The median count of SARS-CoV-2-reactive clonotypes went up from around 20 after infection to 38 after vaccination, although the change was not significant. In convalescent patients, a median around 86% of post-vaccine SARS-CoV-2-reactive clones were detected only after vaccination, and vaccine-specific priming was suggested by this finding. Only a relatively small number of convalescent patients were included in the study, and early timepoints following natural infection were not analyzed.

This TCR was recovered from a human donor in good health. Material: CD4+ T cells from blood, cultured in vitro.

The CDR3 is CASSVDWNTGELFF. Read as DNA, the sequence is TGTGCCAGCAGCGTAGATTGGAACACCGGGGAGCTGTTTTTT. The chain joins TRBV9 to TRBJ2-2; a confident D gene designation cannot be given. A distance of 4 bases separates the germline ends of V and J, which lose 0 bases and 1 base respectively. From a lookup of the germline V gene, CDR1 and CDR2 are SGDLS and YYNGEE. The CDR3 starts with the cysteine, ends with the phenylalanine, and has 14 residues. Only the CDR3 DNA is retained, 42 bases long and in frame from the first base.